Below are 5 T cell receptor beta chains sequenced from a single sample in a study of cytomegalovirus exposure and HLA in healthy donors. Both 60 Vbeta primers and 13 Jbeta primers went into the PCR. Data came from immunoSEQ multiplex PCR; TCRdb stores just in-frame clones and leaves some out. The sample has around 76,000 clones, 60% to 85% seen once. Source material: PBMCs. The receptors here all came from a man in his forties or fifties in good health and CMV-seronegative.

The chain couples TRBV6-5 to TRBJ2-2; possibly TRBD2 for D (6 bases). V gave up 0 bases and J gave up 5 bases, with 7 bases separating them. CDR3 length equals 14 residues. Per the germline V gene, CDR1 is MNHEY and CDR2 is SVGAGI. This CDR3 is CASSYSAGTGELFF. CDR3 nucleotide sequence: TGTGCCAGCAGTTACTCGGCGGGGACCGGGGAGCTGTTTTTT.

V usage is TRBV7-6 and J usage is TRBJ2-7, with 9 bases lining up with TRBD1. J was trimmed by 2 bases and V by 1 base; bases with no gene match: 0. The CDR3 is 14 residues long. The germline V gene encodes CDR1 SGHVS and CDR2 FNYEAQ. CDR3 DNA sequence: TGTGCCAGCAGCTTAGGGACAGGGGCCTACGAGCAGTACTTC. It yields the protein CASSLGTGAYEQYF. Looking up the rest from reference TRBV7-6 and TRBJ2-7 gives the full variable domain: GAGVSQSPRYKVTKRGQDVALRCDPISGHVSLYWYRQALGQGPEFLTYFNYEAQQDKSGLPNDRFSAERPEGSISTLTIQRTEQRDSAMYRCASSLGTGAYEQYFGPGTRLTVT.

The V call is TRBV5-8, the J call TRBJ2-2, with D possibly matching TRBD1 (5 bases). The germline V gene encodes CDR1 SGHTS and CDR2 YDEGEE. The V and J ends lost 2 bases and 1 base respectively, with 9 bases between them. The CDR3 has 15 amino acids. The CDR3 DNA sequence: TGTGCCAGCAGCTTACGCAGGGTGAACACCGGGGAGCTGTTTTTT. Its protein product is CASSLRRVNTGELFF.

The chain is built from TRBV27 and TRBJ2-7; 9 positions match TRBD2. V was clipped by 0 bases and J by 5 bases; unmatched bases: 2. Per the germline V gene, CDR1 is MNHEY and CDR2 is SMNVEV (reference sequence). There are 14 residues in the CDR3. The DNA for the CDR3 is TGTGCCAGCAGTTTATCTAGCGGGAGCGACGAGCAGTACTTC. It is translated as CASSLSSGSDEQYF.

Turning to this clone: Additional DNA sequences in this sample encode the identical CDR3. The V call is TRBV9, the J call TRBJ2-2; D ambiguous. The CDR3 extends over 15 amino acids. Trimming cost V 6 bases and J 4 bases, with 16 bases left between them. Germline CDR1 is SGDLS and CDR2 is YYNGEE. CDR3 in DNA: TGTGCCAGCACGACGTTGTTACACAGCACCGGGGAGCTGTTTTTT. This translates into CASTTLLHSTGELFF.